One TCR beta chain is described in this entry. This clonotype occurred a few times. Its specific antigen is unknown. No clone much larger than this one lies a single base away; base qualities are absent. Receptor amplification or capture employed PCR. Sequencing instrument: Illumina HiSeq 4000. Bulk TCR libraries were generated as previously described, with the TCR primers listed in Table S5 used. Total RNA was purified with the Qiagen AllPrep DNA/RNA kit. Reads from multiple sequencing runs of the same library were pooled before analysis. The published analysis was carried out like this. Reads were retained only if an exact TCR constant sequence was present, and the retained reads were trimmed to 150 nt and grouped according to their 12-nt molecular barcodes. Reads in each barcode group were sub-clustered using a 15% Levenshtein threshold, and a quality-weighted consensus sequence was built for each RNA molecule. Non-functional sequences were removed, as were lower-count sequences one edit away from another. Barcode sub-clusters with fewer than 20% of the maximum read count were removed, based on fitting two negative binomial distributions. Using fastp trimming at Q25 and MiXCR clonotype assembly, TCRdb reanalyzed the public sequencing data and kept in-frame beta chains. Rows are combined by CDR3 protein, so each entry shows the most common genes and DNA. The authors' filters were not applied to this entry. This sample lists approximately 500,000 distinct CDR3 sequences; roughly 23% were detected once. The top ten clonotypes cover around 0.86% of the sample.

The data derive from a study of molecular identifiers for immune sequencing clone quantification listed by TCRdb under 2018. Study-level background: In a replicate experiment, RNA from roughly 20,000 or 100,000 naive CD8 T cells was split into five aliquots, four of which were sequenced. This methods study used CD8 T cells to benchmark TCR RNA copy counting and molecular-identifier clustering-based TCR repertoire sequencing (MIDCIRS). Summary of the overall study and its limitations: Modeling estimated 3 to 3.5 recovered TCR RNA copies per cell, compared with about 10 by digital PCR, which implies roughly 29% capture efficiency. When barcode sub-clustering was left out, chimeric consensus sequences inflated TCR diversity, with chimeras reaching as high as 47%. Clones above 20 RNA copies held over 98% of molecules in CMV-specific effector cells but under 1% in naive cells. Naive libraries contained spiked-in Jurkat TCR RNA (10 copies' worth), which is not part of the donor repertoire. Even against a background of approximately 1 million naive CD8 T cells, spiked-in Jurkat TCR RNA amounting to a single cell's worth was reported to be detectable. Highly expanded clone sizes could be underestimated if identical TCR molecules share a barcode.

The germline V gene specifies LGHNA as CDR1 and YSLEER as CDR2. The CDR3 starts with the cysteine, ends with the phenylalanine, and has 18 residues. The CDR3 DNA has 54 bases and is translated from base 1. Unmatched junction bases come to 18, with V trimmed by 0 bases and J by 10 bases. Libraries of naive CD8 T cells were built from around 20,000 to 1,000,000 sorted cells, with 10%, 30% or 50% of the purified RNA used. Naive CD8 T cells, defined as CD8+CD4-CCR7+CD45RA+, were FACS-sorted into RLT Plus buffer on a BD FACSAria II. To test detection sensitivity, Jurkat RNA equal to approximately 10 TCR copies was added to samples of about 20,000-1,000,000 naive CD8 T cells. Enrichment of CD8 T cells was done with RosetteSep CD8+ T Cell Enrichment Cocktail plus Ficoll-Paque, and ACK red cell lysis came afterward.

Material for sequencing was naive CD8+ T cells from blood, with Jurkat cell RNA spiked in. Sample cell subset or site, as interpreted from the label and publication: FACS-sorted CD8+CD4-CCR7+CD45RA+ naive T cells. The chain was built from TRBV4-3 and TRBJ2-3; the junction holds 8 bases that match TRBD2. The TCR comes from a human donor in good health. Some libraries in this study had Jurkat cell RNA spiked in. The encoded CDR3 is CASSQDRGTRTSPQAQYF. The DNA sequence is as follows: TGCGCCAGCAGCCAAGATCGGGGGACCAGGACTAGCCCCCAGGCGCAGTATTTT.